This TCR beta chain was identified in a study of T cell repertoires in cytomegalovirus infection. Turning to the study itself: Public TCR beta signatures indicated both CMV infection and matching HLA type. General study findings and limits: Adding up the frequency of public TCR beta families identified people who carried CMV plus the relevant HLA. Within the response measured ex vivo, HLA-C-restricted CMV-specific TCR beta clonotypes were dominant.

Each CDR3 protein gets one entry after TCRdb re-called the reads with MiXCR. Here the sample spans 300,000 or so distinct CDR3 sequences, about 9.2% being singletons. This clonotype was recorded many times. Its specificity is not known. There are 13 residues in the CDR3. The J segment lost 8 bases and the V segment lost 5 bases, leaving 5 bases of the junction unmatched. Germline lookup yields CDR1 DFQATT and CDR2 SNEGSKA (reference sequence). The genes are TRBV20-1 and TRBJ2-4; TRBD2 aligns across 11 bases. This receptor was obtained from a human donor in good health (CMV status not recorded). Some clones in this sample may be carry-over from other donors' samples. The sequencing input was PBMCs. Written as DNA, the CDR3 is TGCAGTGCTTTCCTAGCGGGGGGTCACATTCAGTACTTC. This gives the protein CSAFLAGGHIQYF.